Following are 5 T cell receptor beta chains from one sample sequenced in a study of blood T cell repertoires in COVID-19. Profiled with immunoSEQ multiplex PCR; TCRdb holds only in-frame clones, not every one. There are fewer than 300,000 clones in the sample; about 89% occur only once, and roughly 2.3% lies in the top ten. The sample taken for sequencing was peripheral blood. The source of these receptors is a woman aged 30 to 39 with COVID-19, enrolled during active disease.

The V call is TRBV6-2 or TRBV6-3, the J call TRBJ2-1; no clear D gene. Germline V CDR1 and CDR2: MNHEY, SVGEGT. Trimming stripped 6 bases from V and 4 bases from J, with 7 bases between. The CDR3 has 12 residues. CDR3 in DNA: TGTGCCAGCAGCGAACAATACAATGAGCAGTTCTTC. Protein: CASSEQYNEQFF.

The chain combines TRBV5-1 with TRBJ2-1; 10 positions match TRBD2. CDR3 size: 17 residues. Germline values: CDR1 SGHRS, CDR2 YFSETQ. V was pared by 4 bases and J by 2 bases, with 9 bases of the junction left unmatched. The CDR3 coding sequence is TGCGCCAGCAGCGGGGTACTAGCGGGACTCGCCTACAATGAGCAGTTCTTC. Encoded protein: CASSGVLAGLAYNEQFF.

J is TRBJ1-5 and V is TRBV28; D not certain. This CDR3 region has 15 residues. V lost 6 bases to trimming and J lost 1 base, with 13 bases between them. From germline, CDR1 is MDHEN and CDR2 SYDVKM. CDR3 residues: CASRDPGASNQPQHF. CDR3 bases: TGTGCCAGCAGAGACCCGGGAGCGAGCAATCAGCCCCAGCATTTT.

J is TRBJ1-1 and V is TRBV30; TRBD1 matches 8 bases. Per the germline V gene, CDR1 is GTSNPN and CDR2 is SVGIG (reference sequence). The CDR3 loop spans 13 amino acids. Losses at the gene ends were 5 bases for V and 2 bases for J; bases not matched to a gene: 4. The CDR3 nucleotides are TGTGCCTGGGACAGGGGACCAAACACTGAAGCTTTCTTT. Amino acid sequence: CAWDRGPNTEAFF.

This clone was observed a single time. The chain recombines TRBV7-9 with TRBJ1-1; TRBD1 matches 7 bases. V lost 4 bases and J lost 2; bases outside the gene matches: 7. The V gene's germline CDR1 is SEHNR and CDR2 FQNEAQ (reference sequence). CDR3 length: 15 amino acids. The CDR3 DNA sequence: TGTGCCAGCAGCTCCCTTCAGGGGGGTAACACTGAAGCTTTCTTT. Amino acids: CASSSLQGGNTEAFF.